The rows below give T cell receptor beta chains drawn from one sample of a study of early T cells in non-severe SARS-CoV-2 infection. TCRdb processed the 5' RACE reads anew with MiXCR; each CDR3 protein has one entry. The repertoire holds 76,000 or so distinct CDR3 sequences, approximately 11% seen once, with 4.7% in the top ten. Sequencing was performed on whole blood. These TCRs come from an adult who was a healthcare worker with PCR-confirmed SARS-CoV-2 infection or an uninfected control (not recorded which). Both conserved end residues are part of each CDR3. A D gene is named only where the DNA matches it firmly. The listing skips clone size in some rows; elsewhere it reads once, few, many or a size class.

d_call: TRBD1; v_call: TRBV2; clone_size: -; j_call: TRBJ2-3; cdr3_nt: TGTGCCACAAACGAGGGGACAGGTAGCACAGATACGCAGTATTTT; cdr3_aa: CATNEGTGSTDTQYF
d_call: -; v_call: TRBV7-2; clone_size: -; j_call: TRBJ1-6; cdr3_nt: TGTGCCAGCAGCTTAGAGTGGGGGGATAATTCACCCCTCCACTTT; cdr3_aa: CASSLEWGDNSPLHF
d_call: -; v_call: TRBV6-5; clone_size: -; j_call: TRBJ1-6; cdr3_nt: TGTGCCAGCAAACGAGGGGGGGATTCACCCCTCCACTTT; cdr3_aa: CASKRGGDSPLHF
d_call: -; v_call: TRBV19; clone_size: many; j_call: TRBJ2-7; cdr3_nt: TGTGCCAGTAGTATAGATCTCCCGGGCGGACCCTACGAGCAGTACTTC; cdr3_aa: CASSIDLPGGPYEQYF
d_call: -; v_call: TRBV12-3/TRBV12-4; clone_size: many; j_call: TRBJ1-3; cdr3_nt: TGTGCCAGCACGGCTGGAAACACCATATATTTT; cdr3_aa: CASTAGNTIYF
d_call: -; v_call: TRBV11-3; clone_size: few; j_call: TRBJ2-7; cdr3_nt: TGTGCCAGCAGCCTCCGGACATCCTACGAGCAGTACTTC; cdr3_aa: CASSLRTSYEQYF
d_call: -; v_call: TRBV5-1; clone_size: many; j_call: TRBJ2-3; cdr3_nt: TGCGCCAGCAGCTTGTGGAGCACAGATACGCAGTATTTT; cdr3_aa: CASSLWSTDTQYF
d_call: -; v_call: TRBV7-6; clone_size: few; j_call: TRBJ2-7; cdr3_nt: TGTGCCAGCAGCTTAGAGCGTTCAGGCGGCCCCTACGAGCAGTACTTC; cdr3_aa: CASSLERSGGPYEQYF
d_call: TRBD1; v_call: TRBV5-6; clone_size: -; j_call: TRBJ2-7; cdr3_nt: TGTGCCAGCAGCCAAATTGACAGGGATATCTACGAGCAGTACTTC; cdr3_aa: CASSQIDRDIYEQYF
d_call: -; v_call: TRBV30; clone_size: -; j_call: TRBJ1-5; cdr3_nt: TGTGCCTGGAGTAGGGATAGCAATCAGCCCCAGCATTTT; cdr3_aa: CAWSRDSNQPQHF
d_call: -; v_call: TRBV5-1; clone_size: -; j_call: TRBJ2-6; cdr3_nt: TGCACCAGCAGCTTAACCTCAACGGGGACCAACGTCCTGACTTTC; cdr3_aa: CTSSLTSTGTNVLTF